This TCR beta chain was recorded in a study of radiation and T cells in renal cell carcinoma. CDR1 and CDR2 from the germline V gene are SGHRS and YFSETQ. The CDR3 runs 14 residues. Trimming stripped 4 bases from V and 0 bases from J, with 10 bases between. This sample's time point: baseline pretreatment blood. Treatment: 15 Gy SBRT to primary tumor, nephrectomy 4 weeks later. Radiation-treated patients gave blood at baseline, week 2 and week 4. Data came from immunoSEQ multiplex PCR; TCRdb stores just in-frame clones and leaves some out. The sample holds about 95,000 clones; around 88% are singletons and the top ten take approximately 8.1%.

The input for sequencing was blood, taken from a patient whose treatment included radiotherapy and nephrectomy. This sequence originates from a man between 50 and 59 years old with renal cell carcinoma. V usage is TRBV5-1 and J usage is TRBJ1-1; D is undetermined. The chain's CDR3 is CASSAAGMNTEAFF. Written as DNA, the CDR3 is TGCGCCAGCAGCGCGGCAGGTATGAACACTGAAGCTTTCTTT. The full variable domain, rest sourced from reference TRBV5-1 and TRBJ1-1, is KAGVTQTPRYLIKTRGQQVTLSCSPISGHRSVSWYQQTPGQGLQFLFEYFSETQRNKGNFPGRFSGRQFSNSRSEMNVSTLELGDSALYLCASSAAGMNTEAFFGQGTRLTVV.